The clone carrying this TCR beta chain is judged medium-sized. Antigen specificity is unknown. Trimming cost V 3 bases and J 2 bases; bases outside gene matches: 4. The length of the CDR3 is 13 residues. CDR1 is DFQATT and CDR2 is SNEGSKA in the germline V gene (reference sequence). Tregs were sorted as CD4+CD25+CD127-/low cells. General study findings and limits: Greatest tumor Treg TCR overlap was with tumor naive CD4+ cells. Whole repertoires were not studied in the larger cohort, only one V-J beta rearrangement. Tumor memory CD4+ T cell TCR gene usage was found to cluster with blood and lymph node memory CD4+ cells and with lymph node naive CD4+ cells.

After constant-region reverse-primer amplification, full-length variable regions underwent semi-nested PCR with Nested Universal Primer A. One entry per CDR3 protein, called by TCRdb with MiXCR from the 5' RACE reads. The sample carries 10,000 to 12,000 distinct CDR3 sequences, approximately 17% recorded once. The receptor was isolated from a female donor with breast cancer. The sequencing input was Tregs sorted from a lymph node. V and J are TRBV20-1 and TRBJ2-7; TRBD1 aligns across 7 bases. The CDR3 nucleotides read TGCAGTGCTAGGGACAGGTATCCCTACGAGCAGTACTTC. It codes for CSARDRYPYEQYF.